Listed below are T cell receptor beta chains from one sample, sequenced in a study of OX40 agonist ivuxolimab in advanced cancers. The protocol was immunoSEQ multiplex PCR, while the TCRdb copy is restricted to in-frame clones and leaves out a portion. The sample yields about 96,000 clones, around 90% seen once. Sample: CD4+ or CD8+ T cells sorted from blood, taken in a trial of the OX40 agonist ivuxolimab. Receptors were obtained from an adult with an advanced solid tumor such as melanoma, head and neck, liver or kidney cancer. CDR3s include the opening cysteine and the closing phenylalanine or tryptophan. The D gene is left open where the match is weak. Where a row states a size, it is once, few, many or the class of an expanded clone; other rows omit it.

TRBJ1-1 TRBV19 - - TGTGCCAGTAGTATCGGGGGCCTGAACACTGAAGCTTTCTTT CASSIGGLNTEAFF
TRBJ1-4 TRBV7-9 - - TGTGCCAGCAGCTTAGCCCTCGGGGGCGAGAATGAAAAACTGTTTTTT CASSLALGGENEKLFF
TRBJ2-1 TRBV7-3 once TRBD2 TGTGCCAGCAGGAGGACTAGCGGGAAAGACAATGAGCAGTTCTTC CASRRTSGKDNEQFF
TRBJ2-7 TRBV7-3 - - TGTGCCAGCAGCCTTGGACAGCTATACGAGCAGTACTTC CASSLGQLYEQYF
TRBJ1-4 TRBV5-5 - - TGTGCCAGCAGCTCCAAACAGGGATCTAATGAAAAACTGTTTTTT CASSSKQGSNEKLFF
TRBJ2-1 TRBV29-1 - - TGCAGCGTTGAGCCCCAGGGAAAAGCCCACAATGAGCAGTTCTTC CSVEPQGKAHNEQFF
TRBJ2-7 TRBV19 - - TGTGCCAGTAGTAACGAAGTGGGCGAGCAGTACTTC CASSNEVGEQYF
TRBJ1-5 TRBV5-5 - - TGTGCCAGCAGCCGGGGGACGAGCAATCAGCCCCAGCATTTT CASSRGTSNQPQHF
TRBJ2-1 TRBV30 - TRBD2 TGTGCCTGGAGTAGCGGGAGTACCGGGCCTTGGGATGAGCAGTTCTTC CAWSSGSTGPWDEQFF
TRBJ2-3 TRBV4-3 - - TGCGCCAGCAGCCAAGTTTGGGGCGCAGATACGCAGTATTTT CASSQVWGADTQYF
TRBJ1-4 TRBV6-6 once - TGTGCCAGCAGTCCCGACAGTACTGGCGGTAATGAAAAACTGTTTTTT CASSPDSTGGNEKLFF
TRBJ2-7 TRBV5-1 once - TGCGCCAGCAGCTTGGAGAGCACCGGGAGCTACGAGCAGTACTTC CASSLESTGSYEQYF
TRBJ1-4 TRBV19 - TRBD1 TGTGCCAGTAGTTTTAATCCGGGACAGGGGTTCGAAAAACTGTTTTTT CASSFNPGQGFEKLFF
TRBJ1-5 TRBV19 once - TGTGCCAGTAATTCGGGTGTTTATCAGCCCCAGCATTTT CASNSGVYQPQHF
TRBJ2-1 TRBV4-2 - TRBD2 TGTGCCAGCAGCCCGGGACTAGCGGGAGGCCTACACAATGAGCAGTTCTTC CASSPGLAGGLHNEQFF